This passage covers 6 T cell receptor beta chains from one sample sequenced in a study of blood T cell repertoires in COVID-19. TCRdb's table, derived via immunoSEQ multiplex PCR, lists solely in-frame clones and lacks some. Of roughly 250,000 clones in the sample, roughly 80% are singletons; the top ten hold approximately 4%. The sequencing sample was made of peripheral blood. The source is a man aged 50 to 60 with active or convalescent COVID-19.

This chain uses TRBV24-1 with TRBJ2-5, with D perhaps matching TRBD1 (6 bases). Trimming removed 4 bases at V and 5 bases at J, with 13 bases between. Germline CDR1 is KGHDR and CDR2 is SFDVKD. The length of the CDR3 is 14 residues. As DNA, the CDR3 is TGTGCCACCAGTGAAGCCACAGGGATGGAGACCCAGTACTTC. It is translated as CATSEATGMETQYF.

The chain recombines TRBV6-5 with TRBJ1-4; TRBD1 aligns across 8 bases. Germline loops: CDR1 MNHEY, CDR2 SVGAGI. There are 15 residues in the CDR3. V lost 8 bases to trimming and J lost 3 bases; unmatched junction nucleotides: 8. The CDR3, as DNA: TGTGCCAGCGGAGAAAACAGGGGGGCTAATGAAAAACTGTTTTTT. As protein: CASGENRGANEKLFF.

The CDR3 loop reads CASSTDRGLLLNTEAFF. The CDR3 DNA reads as TGTGCCAGTAGTACGGACAGGGGCCTTCTCCTGAACACTGAAGCTTTCTTT. This chain joins TRBV19 and TRBJ1-1; 9 bases are a match to TRBD1. The CDR3 spans 17 residues. V gave up 4 bases and J gave up 0 bases; unmatched junction bases: 9. The V gene's germline CDR1 is LNHDA and CDR2 SQIVND (reference sequence).

The rearrangement uses TRBV30 and TRBJ1-1; no definite D call. This CDR3 comprises 13 residues. The germline CDR1 and CDR2 sequences are GTSNPN and SVGIG (reference sequence). V was trimmed by 3 bases and J by 2 bases, leaving 10 bases between them. CDR3 in DNA: TGTGCCTGGAGCCTACCCCCAAACACTGAAGCTTTCTTT. This translates into CAWSLPPNTEAFF.

This clone was counted only a few times. This rearrangement joins TRBV19 to TRBJ1-2; the D gene is possibly TRBD1 (6 bases). CDR3 length: 15 residues. Per germline, CDR1 LNHDA and CDR2 SQIVND (reference sequence). V gave up 5 bases and J gave up 0 bases, with 13 bases separating them. The CDR3, as DNA: TGTGCCAGTAGTCCTCGGACAGTAGCTAACTATGGCTACACCTTC. It encodes CASSPRTVANYGYTF.

The V call is TRBV5-1, the J call TRBJ1-6; D is perhaps TRBD1 (6 bases). The germline V gene encodes CDR1 SGHRS and CDR2 YFSETQ. V shed 0 bases and J shed 7 bases, with 11 bases lying between them. This CDR3 has 15 amino acids. The CDR3: CASSLEGVYNSPLHF. The CDR3 DNA follows: TGCGCCAGCAGCTTGGAGGGGGTTTACAATTCACCCCTCCACTTT.